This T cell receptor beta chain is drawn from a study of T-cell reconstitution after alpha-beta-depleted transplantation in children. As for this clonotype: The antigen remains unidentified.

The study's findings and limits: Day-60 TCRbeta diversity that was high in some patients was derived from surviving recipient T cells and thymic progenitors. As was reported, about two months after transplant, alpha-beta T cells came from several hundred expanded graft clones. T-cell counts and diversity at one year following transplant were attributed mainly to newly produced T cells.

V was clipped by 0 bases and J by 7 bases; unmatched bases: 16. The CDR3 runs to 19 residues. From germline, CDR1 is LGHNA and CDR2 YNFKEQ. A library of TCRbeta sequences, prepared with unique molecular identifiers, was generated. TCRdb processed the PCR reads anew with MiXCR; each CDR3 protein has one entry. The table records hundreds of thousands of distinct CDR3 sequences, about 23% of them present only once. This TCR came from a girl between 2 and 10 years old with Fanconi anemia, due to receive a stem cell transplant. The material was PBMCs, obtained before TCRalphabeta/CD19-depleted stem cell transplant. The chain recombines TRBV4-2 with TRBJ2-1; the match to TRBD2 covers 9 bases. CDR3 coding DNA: TGTGCCAGCAGCCAAGAAAGTGGGTGGCGGGAGGGCTCTATAAATGAGCAGTTCTTC. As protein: CASSQESGWREGSINEQFF.